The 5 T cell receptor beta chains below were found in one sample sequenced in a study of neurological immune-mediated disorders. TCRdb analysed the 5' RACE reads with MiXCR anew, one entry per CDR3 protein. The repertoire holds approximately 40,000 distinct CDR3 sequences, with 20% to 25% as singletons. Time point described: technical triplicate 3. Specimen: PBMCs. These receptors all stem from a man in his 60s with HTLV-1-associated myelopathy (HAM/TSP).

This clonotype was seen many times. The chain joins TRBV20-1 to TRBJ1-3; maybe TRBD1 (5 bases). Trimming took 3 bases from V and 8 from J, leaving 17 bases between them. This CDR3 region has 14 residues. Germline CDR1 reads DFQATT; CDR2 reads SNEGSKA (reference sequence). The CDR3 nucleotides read TGCAGTGCTAGGGCCAGGGCGGGGGGGGACACCATATATTTT. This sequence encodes CSARARAGGDTIYF.

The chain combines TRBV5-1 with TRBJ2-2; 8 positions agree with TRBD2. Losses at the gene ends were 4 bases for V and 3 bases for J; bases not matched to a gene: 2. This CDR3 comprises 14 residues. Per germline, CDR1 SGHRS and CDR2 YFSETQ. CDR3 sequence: CASSPGGDTGELFF. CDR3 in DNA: TGCGCCAGCAGCCCGGGAGGGGACACCGGGGAGCTGTTTTTT. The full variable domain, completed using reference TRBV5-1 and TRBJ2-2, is KAGVTQTPRYLIKTRGQQVTLSCSPISGHRSVSWYQQTPGQGLQFLFEYFSETQRNKGNFPGRFSGRQFSNSRSEMNVSTLELGDSALYLCASSPGGDTGELFFGEGSRLTVL.

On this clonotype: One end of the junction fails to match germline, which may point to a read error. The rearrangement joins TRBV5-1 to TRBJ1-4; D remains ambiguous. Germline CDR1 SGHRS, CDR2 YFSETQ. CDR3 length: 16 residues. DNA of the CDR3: TGCGCCAGCAGCCCGCAGACAACCGCATCTAATAAAAAACTGTATTTT. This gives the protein CASSPQTTASNKKLYF.

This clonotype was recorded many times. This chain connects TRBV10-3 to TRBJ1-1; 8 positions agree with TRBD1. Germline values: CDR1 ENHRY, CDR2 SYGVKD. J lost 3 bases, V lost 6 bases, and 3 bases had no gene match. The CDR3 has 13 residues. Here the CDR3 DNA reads TGTGCCATCAGGACACAGGGGGACACTGAAGCTTTCTTT. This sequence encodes CAIRTQGDTEAFF.

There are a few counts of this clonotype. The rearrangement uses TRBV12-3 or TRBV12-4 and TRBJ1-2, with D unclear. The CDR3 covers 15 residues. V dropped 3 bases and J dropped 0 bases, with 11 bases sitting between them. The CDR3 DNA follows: TGTGCCAGCAGTTTGAGGGTGGTGTCTAACTATGGCTACACCTTC. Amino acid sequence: CASSLRVVSNYGYTF.